What follows describes a single TCR beta chain. The antigen remains undetermined. This sample stems from a study of radiation and T cells in renal cell carcinoma. Whole-study results and caveats: Top tumor clonotypes rose in blood 2 weeks post-radiation, then contracted.

Documented time point: blood 4 weeks post-SBRT, at nephrectomy. Treatment given: 15 Gy SBRT to primary tumor, nephrectomy 4 weeks later. Nephrectomy followed 15 Gy stereotactic body radiation by 4 weeks. Germline V gene data show CDR1 as SQVTM and CDR2 as ANQGSEA. The CDR3 consists of 12 residues. V was cut by 0 bases and J by 3 bases, with 5 bases left in between. The method was immunoSEQ multiplex PCR; TCRdb's version includes in-frame clones alone and lacks a portion of them. Of roughly 58,000 clones in the sample, about 74% were seen once. V gene TRBV29-1 combines with J gene TRBJ1-2, with D unresolved. The clonotype originates from a man aged 60-69 years with renal cell carcinoma. This specimen consisted of blood, obtained from a patient whose treatment included radiotherapy and nephrectomy. In nucleotides, the CDR3 is TGCAGCGTTGAAGATCCGGACTATGGCTACACCTTC. This encodes CSVEDPDYGYTF. The variable domain in full, completed from reference TRBV29-1 and TRBJ1-2, reads SAVISQKPSRDICQRGTSLTIQCQVDSQVTMMFWYRQQPGQSLTLIATANQGSEATYESGFVIDKFPISRPNLTFSTLTVSNMSPEDSSIYLCSVEDPDYGYTFGSGTRLTVV.